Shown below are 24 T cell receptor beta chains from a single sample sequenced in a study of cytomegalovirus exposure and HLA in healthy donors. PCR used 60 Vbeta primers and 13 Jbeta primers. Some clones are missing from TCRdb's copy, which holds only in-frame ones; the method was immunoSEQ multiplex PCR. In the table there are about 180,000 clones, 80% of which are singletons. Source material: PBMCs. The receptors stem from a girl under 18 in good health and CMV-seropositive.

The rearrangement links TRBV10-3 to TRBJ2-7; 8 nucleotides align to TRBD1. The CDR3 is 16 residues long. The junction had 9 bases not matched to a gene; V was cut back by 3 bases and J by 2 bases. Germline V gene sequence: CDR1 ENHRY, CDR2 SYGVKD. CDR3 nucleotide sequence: TGTGCCATCAGTGACCCAGGGGGCGGGACGCCCTACGAGCAGTACTTC. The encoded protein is CAISDPGGGTPYEQYF.

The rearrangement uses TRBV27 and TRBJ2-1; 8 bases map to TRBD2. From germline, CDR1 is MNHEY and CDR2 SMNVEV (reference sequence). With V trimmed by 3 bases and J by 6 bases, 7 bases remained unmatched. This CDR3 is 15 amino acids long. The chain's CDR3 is CASSLVAGRGNEQFF. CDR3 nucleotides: TGTGCCAGCAGTTTGGTAGCGGGGAGGGGCAATGAGCAGTTCTTC.

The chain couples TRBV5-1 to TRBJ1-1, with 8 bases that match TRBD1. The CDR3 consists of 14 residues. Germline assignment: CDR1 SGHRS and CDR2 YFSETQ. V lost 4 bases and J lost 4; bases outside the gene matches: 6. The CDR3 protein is CASSLQGAVTEAFF. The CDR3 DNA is TGCGCCAGCAGCCTCCAGGGGGCGGTCACTGAAGCTTTCTTT.

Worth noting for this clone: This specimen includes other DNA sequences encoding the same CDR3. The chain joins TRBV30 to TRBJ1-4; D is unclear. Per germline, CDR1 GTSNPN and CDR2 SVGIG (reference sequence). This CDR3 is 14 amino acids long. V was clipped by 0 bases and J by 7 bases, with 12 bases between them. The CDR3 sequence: CAWSVTGYPEKLFF. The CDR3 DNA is TGTGCCTGGAGTGTAACGGGGTACCCTGAAAAACTGTTTTTT.

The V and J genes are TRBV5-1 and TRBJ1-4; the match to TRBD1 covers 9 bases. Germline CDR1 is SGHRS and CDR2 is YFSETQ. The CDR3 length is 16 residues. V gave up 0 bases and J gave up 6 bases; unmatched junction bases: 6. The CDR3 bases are TGCGCCAGCAGCTTGGCAAGAGACAGGGGGGATGAAAAACTGTTTTTT. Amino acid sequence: CASSLARDRGDEKLFF. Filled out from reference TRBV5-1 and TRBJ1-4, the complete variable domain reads KAGVTQTPRYLIKTRGQQVTLSCSPISGHRSVSWYQQTPGQGLQFLFEYFSETQRNKGNFPGRFSGRQFSNSRSEMNVSTLELGDSALYLCASSLARDRGDEKLFFGSGTQLSVL.

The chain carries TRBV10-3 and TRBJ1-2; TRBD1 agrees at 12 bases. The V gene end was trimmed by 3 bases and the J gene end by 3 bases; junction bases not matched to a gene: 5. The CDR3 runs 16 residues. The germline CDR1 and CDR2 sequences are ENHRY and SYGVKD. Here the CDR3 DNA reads TGTGCCATCAGTGACGGGGGACAGGGGGCTGACTATGGCTACACCTTC. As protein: CAISDGGQGADYGYTF.

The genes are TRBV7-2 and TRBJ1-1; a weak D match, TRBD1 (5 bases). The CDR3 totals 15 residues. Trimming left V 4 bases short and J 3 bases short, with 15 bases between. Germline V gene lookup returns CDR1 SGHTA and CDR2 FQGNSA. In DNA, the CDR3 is TGTGCCAGCAGCTCCCGCCGGCGGGGGTACACTGAAGCTTTCTTT. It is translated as CASSSRRRGYTEAFF.

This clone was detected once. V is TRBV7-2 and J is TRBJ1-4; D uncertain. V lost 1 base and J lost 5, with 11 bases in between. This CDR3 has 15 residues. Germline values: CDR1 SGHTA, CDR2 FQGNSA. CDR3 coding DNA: TGTGCCAGCAGCTTAGAAGGTCCGGGGAATGAAAAACTGTTTTTT. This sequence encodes CASSLEGPGNEKLFF.

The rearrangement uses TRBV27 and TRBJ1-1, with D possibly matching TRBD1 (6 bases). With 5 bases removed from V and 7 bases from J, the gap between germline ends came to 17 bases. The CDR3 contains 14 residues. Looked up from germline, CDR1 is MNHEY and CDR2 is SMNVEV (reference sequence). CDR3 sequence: CASSLTPGGFEAFF. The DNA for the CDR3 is TGTGCCAGCAGTCTAACACCGGGGGGCTTTGAAGCTTTCTTT.

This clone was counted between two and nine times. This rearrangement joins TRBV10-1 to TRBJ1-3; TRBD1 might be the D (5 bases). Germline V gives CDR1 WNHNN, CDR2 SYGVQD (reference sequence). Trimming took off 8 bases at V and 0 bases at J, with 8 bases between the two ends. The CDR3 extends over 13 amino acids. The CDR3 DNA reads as TGCGCCAGCCGGGGGAACTCTGGAAACACCATATATTTT. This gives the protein CASRGNSGNTIYF.

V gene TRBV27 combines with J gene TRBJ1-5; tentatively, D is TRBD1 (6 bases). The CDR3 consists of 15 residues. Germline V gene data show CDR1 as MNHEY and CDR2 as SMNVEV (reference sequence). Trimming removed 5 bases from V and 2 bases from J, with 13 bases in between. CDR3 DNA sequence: TGTGCCAGCAGTCCAGGGGACCTGGGCAATCAGCCCCAGCATTTT. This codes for CASSPGDLGNQPQHF.

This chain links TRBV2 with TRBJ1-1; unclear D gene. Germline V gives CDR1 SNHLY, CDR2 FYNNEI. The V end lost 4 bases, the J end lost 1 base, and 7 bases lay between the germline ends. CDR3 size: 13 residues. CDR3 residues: CASSGVRNTEAFF. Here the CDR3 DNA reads TGTGCCAGCAGTGGTGTTCGGAACACTGAAGCTTTCTTT.

Here the CDR3 reads CASSPDRGRGEKLFF. The CDR3 DNA reads as TGTGCCAGCAGTCCTGACAGGGGGCGAGGAGAAAAACTGTTTTTT. The chain is built from TRBV28 and TRBJ1-4, with 10 positions matching TRBD1. J lost 8 bases, V lost 5 bases, and 8 bases had no gene match. This CDR3 region has 15 residues. The germline V gene has CDR1 MDHEN and CDR2 SYDVKM.

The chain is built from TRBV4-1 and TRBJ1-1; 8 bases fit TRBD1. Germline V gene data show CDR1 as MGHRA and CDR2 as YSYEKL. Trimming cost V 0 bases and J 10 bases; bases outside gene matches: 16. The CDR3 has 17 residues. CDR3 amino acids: CASSQEAGGTGGNGAFF. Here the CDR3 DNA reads TGCGCCAGCAGCCAAGAAGCGGGCGGAACAGGGGGTAACGGAGCTTTCTTT.

The CDR3 here is CASSSGLAGVWNEQFF. Written as DNA, the CDR3 is TGTGCCAGCAGTTCCGGACTAGCGGGAGTCTGGAATGAGCAGTTCTTC. The chain is built from TRBV28 and TRBJ2-1, with 13 bases matching TRBD2. Trimming at V came to 4 bases and at J to 7 bases, leaving 7 bases not matched to a gene. The CDR3 totals 16 residues. Germline V lookup: CDR1 MDHEN, CDR2 SYDVKM.

CDR3 DNA sequence: TGTGCCACCAGCACCCCTCTGATAACTAGCGGGGTACCCAGGGAGCAGTTCTTC. It is translated as CATSTPLITSGVPREQFF. The genes are TRBV15 and TRBJ2-1, with TRBD2 identical over 10 bases. J lost 10 bases, V lost 4 bases, and 19 bases had no gene match. The CDR3 loop spans 18 amino acids. Germline CDR1 reads LNHNV; CDR2 reads YYDKDF (reference sequence). Looking up the rest from reference TRBV15 and TRBJ2-1 gives the full variable domain: DAMVIQNPRYQVTQFGKPVTLSCSQTLNHNVMYWYQQKSSQAPKLLFHYYDKDFNNEADTPDNFQSRRPNTSFCFLDIRSPGLGDTAMYLCATSTPLITSGVPREQFFGPGTRLTVL.

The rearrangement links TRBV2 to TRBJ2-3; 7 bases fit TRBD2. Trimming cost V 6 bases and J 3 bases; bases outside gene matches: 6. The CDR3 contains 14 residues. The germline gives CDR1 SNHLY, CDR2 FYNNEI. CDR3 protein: CASRRTGLTDTQYF. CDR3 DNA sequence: TGTGCCAGCAGGCGAACGGGACTAACAGATACGCAGTATTTT.

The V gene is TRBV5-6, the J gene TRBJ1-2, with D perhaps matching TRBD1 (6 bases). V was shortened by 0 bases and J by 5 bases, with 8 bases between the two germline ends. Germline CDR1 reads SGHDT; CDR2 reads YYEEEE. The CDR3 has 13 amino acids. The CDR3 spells CASSLGDTYGYTF. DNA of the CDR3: TGTGCCAGCAGCTTGGGGGACACTTATGGCTACACCTTC.

CDR3 coding DNA: TGTGCCATGCGGACGGGAGCGGCAGGAGATACGCAGTATTTT. As protein: CAMRTGAAGDTQYF. The chain carries TRBV10-3 and TRBJ2-3; perhaps TRBD2 as D (6 bases). The CDR3 loop spans 14 amino acids. Trimming removed 9 bases at V and 5 bases at J, with 18 bases between. Germline V gives CDR1 ENHRY, CDR2 SYGVKD.

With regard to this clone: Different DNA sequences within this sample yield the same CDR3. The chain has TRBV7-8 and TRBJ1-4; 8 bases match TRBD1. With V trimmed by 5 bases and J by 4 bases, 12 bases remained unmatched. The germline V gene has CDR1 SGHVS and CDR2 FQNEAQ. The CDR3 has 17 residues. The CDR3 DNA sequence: TGTGCCAGCAGCATTGTCCACAGGGGGAGAAATAATGAAAAACTGTTTTTT. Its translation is CASSIVHRGRNNEKLFF.

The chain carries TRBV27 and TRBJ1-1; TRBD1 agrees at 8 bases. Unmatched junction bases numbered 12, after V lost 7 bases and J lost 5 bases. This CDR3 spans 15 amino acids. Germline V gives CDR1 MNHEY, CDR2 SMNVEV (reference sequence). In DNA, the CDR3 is TGTGCCAGCACCCTTCGACAGGGGAAGGGGACTGAAGCTTTCTTT. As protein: CASTLRQGKGTEAFF.

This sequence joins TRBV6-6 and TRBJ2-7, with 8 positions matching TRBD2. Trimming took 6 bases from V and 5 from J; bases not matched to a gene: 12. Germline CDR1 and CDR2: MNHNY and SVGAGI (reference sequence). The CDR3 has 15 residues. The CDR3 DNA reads TGTGCCAGCAGCTCGACTAGCGTACCTCTCCACGAGCAGTACTTC. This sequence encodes CASSSTSVPLHEQYF.

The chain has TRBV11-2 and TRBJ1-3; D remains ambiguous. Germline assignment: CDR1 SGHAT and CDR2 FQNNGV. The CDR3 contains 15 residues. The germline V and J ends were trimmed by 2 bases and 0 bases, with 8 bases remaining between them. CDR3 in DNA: TGTGCCAGCAGCTTATCGACATCCTCTGGAAACACCATATATTTT. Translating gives CASSLSTSSGNTIYF.

The CDR3 region has the DNA TGTGCCAGCAGTACGACAGGGGGCAGGTATGGCTACACCTTC. Translation gives CASSTTGGRYGYTF. This rearrangement joins TRBV27 to TRBJ1-2; TRBD1 aligns across 10 bases. V was clipped by 5 bases and J by 5 bases; unmatched bases: 5. CDR1 is MNHEY, CDR2 SMNVEV, per germline (reference sequence). This CDR3 is built from 14 residues.